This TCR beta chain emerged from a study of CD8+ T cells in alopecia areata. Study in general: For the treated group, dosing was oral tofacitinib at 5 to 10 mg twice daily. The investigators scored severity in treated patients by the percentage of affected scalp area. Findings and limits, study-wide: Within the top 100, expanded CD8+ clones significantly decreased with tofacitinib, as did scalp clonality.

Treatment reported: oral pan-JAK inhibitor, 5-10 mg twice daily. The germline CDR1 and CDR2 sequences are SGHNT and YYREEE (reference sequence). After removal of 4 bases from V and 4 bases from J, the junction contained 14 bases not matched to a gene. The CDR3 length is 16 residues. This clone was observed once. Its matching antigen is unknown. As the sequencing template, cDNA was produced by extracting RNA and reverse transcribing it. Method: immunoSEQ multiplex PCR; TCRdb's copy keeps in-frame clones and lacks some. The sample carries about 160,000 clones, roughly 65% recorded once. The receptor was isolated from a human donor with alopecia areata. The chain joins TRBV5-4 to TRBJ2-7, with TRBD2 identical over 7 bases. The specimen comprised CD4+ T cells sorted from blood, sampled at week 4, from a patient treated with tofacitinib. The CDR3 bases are TGTGCCAGCAGCAGGTCATCCTACGGGGGACTATACGAGCAGTACTTC. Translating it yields CASSRSSYGGLYEQYF.